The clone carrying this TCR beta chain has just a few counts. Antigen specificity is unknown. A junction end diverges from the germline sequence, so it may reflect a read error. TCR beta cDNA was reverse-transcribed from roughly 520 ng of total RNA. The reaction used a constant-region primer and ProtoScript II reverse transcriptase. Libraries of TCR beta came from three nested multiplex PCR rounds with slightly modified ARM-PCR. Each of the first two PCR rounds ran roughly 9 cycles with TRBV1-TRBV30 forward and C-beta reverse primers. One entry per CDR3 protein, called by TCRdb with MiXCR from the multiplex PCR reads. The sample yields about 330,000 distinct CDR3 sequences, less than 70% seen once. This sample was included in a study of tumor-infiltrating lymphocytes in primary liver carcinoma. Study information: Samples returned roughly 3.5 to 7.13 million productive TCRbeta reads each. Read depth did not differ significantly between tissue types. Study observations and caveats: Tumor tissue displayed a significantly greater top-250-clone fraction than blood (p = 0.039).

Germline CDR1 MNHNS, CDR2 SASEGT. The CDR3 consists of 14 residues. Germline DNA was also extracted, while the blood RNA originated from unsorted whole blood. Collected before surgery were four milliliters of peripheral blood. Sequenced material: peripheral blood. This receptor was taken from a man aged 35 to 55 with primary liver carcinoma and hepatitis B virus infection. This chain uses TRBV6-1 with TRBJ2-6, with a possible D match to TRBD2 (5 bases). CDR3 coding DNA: TGTGCCAGCAGTGCGGTCTGGCGGGCCAACGCCCTGACTTTC. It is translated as CASSAVWRANALTF.